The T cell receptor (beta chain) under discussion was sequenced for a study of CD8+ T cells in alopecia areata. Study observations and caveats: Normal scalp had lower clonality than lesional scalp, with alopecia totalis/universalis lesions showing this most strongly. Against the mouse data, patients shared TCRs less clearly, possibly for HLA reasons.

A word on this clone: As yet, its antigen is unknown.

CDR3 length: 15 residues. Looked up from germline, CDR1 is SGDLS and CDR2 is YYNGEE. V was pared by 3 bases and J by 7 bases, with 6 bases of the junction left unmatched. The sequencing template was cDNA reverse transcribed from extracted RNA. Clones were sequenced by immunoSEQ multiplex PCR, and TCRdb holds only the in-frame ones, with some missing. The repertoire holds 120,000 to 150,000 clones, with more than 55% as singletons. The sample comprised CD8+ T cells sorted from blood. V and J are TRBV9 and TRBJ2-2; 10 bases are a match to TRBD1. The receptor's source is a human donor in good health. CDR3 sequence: CASSGWGQGNGELFF. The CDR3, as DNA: TGTGCCAGCAGCGGTTGGGGACAGGGGAACGGGGAGCTGTTTTTT.